This is a list of T cell receptor beta chains from one sample in a study of CD8 T cells in ankylosing spondylitis. From the 5' RACE reads, TCRdb called clonotypes with MiXCR, one entry per CDR3 protein. The data show fewer than 200,000 distinct CDR3 sequences, with about 18% seen just once and approximately 4% held by the top ten. The sequencing sample was made of blood, either unsorted or a sorted T cell fraction (not recorded which). These receptor sequences come from a male donor aged 10-30 years with ankylosing spondylitis or in good health (not recorded which). CDR3s include the opening cysteine and the closing phenylalanine or tryptophan. Fields, in order: CDR3 length, J gene, clone size, D gene, V gene, CDR3 protein, CDR3 DNA. A D gene is named only where the DNA matches it firmly. Part of the rows lack a size; the others show once, few, many or a class for expanded clones.

cdr3_length: 15
j_call: TRBJ2-5
clone_size: .
d_call: .
v_call: TRBV7-3
cdr3_aa: CASSLEGGSPETQYF
cdr3_nt: TGTGCCAGCAGCTTAGAAGGGGGGAGCCCGGAGACCCAGTACTTC

cdr3_length: 14
j_call: TRBJ1-1
clone_size: many
d_call: TRBD1
v_call: TRBV6-5
cdr3_aa: CASSSPTGRSEAFF
cdr3_nt: TGTGCCAGCAGTTCCCCGACAGGGAGATCTGAAGCTTTCTTT

cdr3_length: 15
j_call: TRBJ1-2
clone_size: many
d_call: TRBD1
v_call: TRBV24-1
cdr3_aa: CATSDFRGQGEVYTF
cdr3_nt: TGTGCCACCAGTGATTTTCGGGGACAGGGGGAAGTCTACACCTTC

cdr3_length: 14
j_call: TRBJ2-7
clone_size: many
d_call: .
v_call: TRBV24-1
cdr3_aa: CATSVRGWNYEQYF
cdr3_nt: TGTGCCACCAGTGTTCGGGGTTGGAACTACGAGCAGTACTTC

cdr3_length: 15
j_call: TRBJ2-6
clone_size: .
d_call: .
v_call: TRBV19
cdr3_aa: CASSTQPSGANVLTF
cdr3_nt: TGTGCCAGTAGTACTCAACCCTCTGGGGCCAACGTCCTGACTTTC

cdr3_length: 12
j_call: TRBJ2-3
clone_size: many
d_call: .
v_call: TRBV28
cdr3_aa: CASRLVGDTQYF
cdr3_nt: TGTGCCAGCAGATTAGTTGGGGATACGCAGTATTTT

cdr3_length: 16
j_call: TRBJ2-1
clone_size: many
d_call: TRBD2
v_call: TRBV11-3
cdr3_aa: CASSAKGLVAGNEQFF
cdr3_nt: TGTGCCAGCAGCGCTAAAGGACTAGTGGCTGGAAATGAGCAGTTCTTC

cdr3_length: 14
j_call: TRBJ2-1
clone_size: .
d_call: TRBD2
v_call: TRBV20-1
cdr3_aa: CSASWTSGSNEQFF
cdr3_nt: TGCAGTGCTTCATGGACTAGCGGGAGTAATGAGCAGTTCTTC

cdr3_length: 16
j_call: TRBJ2-1
clone_size: .
d_call: TRBD2
v_call: TRBV7-9
cdr3_aa: CASSLVPSGLYNEQFF
cdr3_nt: TGTGCCAGCAGCTTAGTTCCTAGCGGCCTCTACAATGAGCAGTTCTTC

cdr3_length: 17
j_call: TRBJ2-7
clone_size: .
d_call: .
v_call: TRBV18
cdr3_aa: CASRPSPGVIADYEQYF
cdr3_nt: TGTGCCAGCCGACCATCCCCCGGGGTGATAGCAGACTACGAGCAGTACTTC

cdr3_length: 12
j_call: TRBJ2-5
clone_size: .
d_call: .
v_call: TRBV29-1
cdr3_aa: CSVVRAQETQYF
cdr3_nt: TGCAGCGTCGTGAGAGCACAAGAGACCCAGTACTTC

cdr3_length: 15
j_call: TRBJ1-1
clone_size: .
d_call: .
v_call: TRBV7-9
cdr3_aa: CASSVLGGGNTEAFF
cdr3_nt: TGTGCCAGCAGCGTCCTAGGAGGTGGGAACACTGAAGCTTTCTTT

cdr3_length: 12
j_call: TRBJ2-7
clone_size: many
d_call: .
v_call: TRBV7-8
cdr3_aa: CASSAFEDEQYF
cdr3_nt: TGTGCCAGCAGCGCGTTTGAGGACGAGCAGTACTTC

cdr3_length: 14
j_call: TRBJ2-5
clone_size: many
d_call: TRBD1
v_call: TRBV5-1
cdr3_aa: CASSWGTGGETQYF
cdr3_nt: TGCGCCAGCAGCTGGGGGACAGGGGGAGAGACCCAGTACTTC

cdr3_length: 15
j_call: TRBJ1-2
clone_size: many
d_call: TRBD1
v_call: TRBV12-3/TRBV12-4
cdr3_aa: CASSPTGGGGYGYTF
cdr3_nt: TGTGCCAGCAGTCCGACAGGGGGGGGAGGCTATGGCTACACCTTC

cdr3_length: 14
j_call: TRBJ1-1
clone_size: many
d_call: .
v_call: TRBV12-3/TRBV12-4
cdr3_aa: CASSLVAEGTEAFF
cdr3_nt: TGTGCCAGCAGTTTGGTGGCAGAGGGAACTGAAGCTTTCTTT

cdr3_length: 12
j_call: TRBJ2-7
clone_size: many
d_call: .
v_call: TRBV6-5
cdr3_aa: CASSYGPTEQYF
cdr3_nt: TGTGCCAGCAGTTACGGTCCCACCGAGCAGTACTTC

cdr3_length: 12
j_call: TRBJ2-3
clone_size: many
d_call: .
v_call: TRBV12-3/TRBV12-4
cdr3_aa: CASSPVGLPQYF
cdr3_nt: TGTGCCAGCAGTCCGGTCGGACTTCCGCAGTATTTT

cdr3_length: 14
j_call: TRBJ2-5
clone_size: .
d_call: .
v_call: TRBV18
cdr3_aa: CASSPGLEGETQYF
cdr3_nt: TGTGCCAGCTCACCGGGACTCGAAGGGGAGACCCAGTACTTC

cdr3_length: 14
j_call: TRBJ1-6
clone_size: .
d_call: .
v_call: TRBV27
cdr3_aa: CASSLGSPNSPLHF
cdr3_nt: TGTGCCAGCAGTTTGGGCAGTCCTAATTCACCCCTCCACTTT

cdr3_length: 15
j_call: TRBJ2-2
clone_size: .
d_call: .
v_call: TRBV29-1
cdr3_aa: CSVPGGGAGTGELFF
cdr3_nt: TGCAGCGTCCCTGGAGGGGGCGCGGGCACCGGGGAGCTGTTTTTT

cdr3_length: 13
j_call: TRBJ2-7
clone_size: many
d_call: .
v_call: TRBV29-1
cdr3_aa: CSVEVSRRDEQYF
cdr3_nt: TGCAGCGTTGAGGTTAGCCGGAGGGACGAGCAGTACTTC

cdr3_length: 17
j_call: TRBJ2-2
clone_size: many
d_call: .
v_call: TRBV9
cdr3_aa: CASSVGLQGGNTGELFF
cdr3_nt: TGTGCCAGCAGCGTAGGTCTCCAGGGCGGGAACACCGGGGAGCTGTTTTTT

cdr3_length: 14
j_call: TRBJ2-2
clone_size: .
d_call: TRBD2
v_call: TRBV29-1
cdr3_aa: CSVMREGAAGELFF
cdr3_nt: TGCAGCGTTATGCGGGAGGGCGCGGCCGGGGAGCTGTTTTTT

cdr3_length: 14
j_call: TRBJ2-3
clone_size: .
d_call: .
v_call: TRBV28
cdr3_aa: CASSSPLGKDTQYF
cdr3_nt: TGTGCCAGCAGCTCCCCGTTGGGGAAAGATACGCAGTATTTT

cdr3_length: 15
j_call: TRBJ2-4
clone_size: many
d_call: .
v_call: TRBV4-1
cdr3_aa: CASSHLQGLENIQYF
cdr3_nt: TGCGCCAGCAGCCATCTTCAGGGATTAGAAAACATTCAGTACTTC

cdr3_length: 16
j_call: TRBJ2-1
clone_size: few
d_call: TRBD2
v_call: TRBV12-3/TRBV12-4
cdr3_aa: CASSPHGSGRGGEQFF
cdr3_nt: TGTGCCAGCAGCCCCCATGGGAGCGGGAGAGGGGGTGAGCAGTTCTTC

cdr3_length: 13
j_call: TRBJ1-1
clone_size: many
d_call: .
v_call: TRBV7-2
cdr3_aa: CASSLGVRPWAFF
cdr3_nt: TGTGCCAGCAGCTTAGGTGTTAGGCCCTGGGCTTTCTTT

cdr3_length: 18
j_call: TRBJ2-1
clone_size: many
d_call: TRBD2
v_call: TRBV12-3/TRBV12-4
cdr3_aa: CASLAGLAGRSSYNEQFF
cdr3_nt: TGTGCCTCCTTAGCGGGGCTAGCGGGAAGGAGCTCCTACAATGAGCAGTTCTTC

cdr3_length: 15
j_call: TRBJ2-2
clone_size: many
d_call: TRBD1
v_call: TRBV11-2
cdr3_aa: CASSLLSGGTGELFF
cdr3_nt: TGTGCCAGCAGCTTATTGTCAGGGGGCACCGGGGAGCTGTTTTTT

cdr3_length: 18
j_call: TRBJ2-2
clone_size: many
d_call: TRBD1
v_call: TRBV11-2
cdr3_aa: CASSLKTQGATYRGELFF
cdr3_nt: TGTGCCAGCAGCTTAAAAACCCAGGGGGCTACGTATCGGGGGGAGCTGTTTTTT

cdr3_length: 15
j_call: TRBJ2-5
clone_size: many
d_call: .
v_call: TRBV3-1
cdr3_aa: CASSQVGGRSETQYF
cdr3_nt: TGTGCCAGCAGCCAAGTGGGGGGCCGATCGGAGACCCAGTACTTC

cdr3_length: 14
j_call: TRBJ1-5
clone_size: many
d_call: TRBD1
v_call: TRBV10-3
cdr3_aa: CAIGQTGGRQPQHF
cdr3_nt: TGTGCCATCGGTCAGACAGGGGGCAGACAGCCCCAGCATTTT

cdr3_length: 15
j_call: TRBJ2-5
clone_size: .
d_call: TRBD1
v_call: TRBV20-1
cdr3_aa: CSARRPGQPRETQYF
cdr3_nt: TGCAGTGCTAGGCGACCGGGACAGCCTCGGGAGACCCAGTACTTC

cdr3_length: 15
j_call: TRBJ2-3
clone_size: many
d_call: TRBD2
v_call: TRBV7-2
cdr3_aa: CASSPDGTSLDTQYF
cdr3_nt: TGTGCCAGCAGCCCAGACGGGACTAGCTTAGATACGCAGTATTTT

cdr3_length: 13
j_call: TRBJ1-1
clone_size: many
d_call: .
v_call: TRBV7-9
cdr3_aa: CASSLKANTEAFF
cdr3_nt: TGTGCCAGCAGCTTAAAAGCGAACACTGAAGCTTTCTTT

cdr3_length: 16
j_call: TRBJ1-5
clone_size: many
d_call: TRBD1
v_call: TRBV6-4
cdr3_aa: CASSSGTGGPNQPQHF
cdr3_nt: TGTGCCAGCAGTTCGGGGACAGGGGGCCCGAATCAGCCCCAGCATTTT

cdr3_length: 15
j_call: TRBJ2-3
clone_size: many
d_call: TRBD2
v_call: TRBV10-3
cdr3_aa: CAISRTSGSPDTQYF
cdr3_nt: TGTGCCATCAGTAGGACTAGCGGGAGCCCAGATACGCAGTATTTT

cdr3_length: 15
j_call: TRBJ2-7
clone_size: .
d_call: TRBD2
v_call: TRBV20-1
cdr3_aa: CSASSLAGSSYEQYF
cdr3_nt: TGCAGTGCTAGTAGTCTAGCGGGCAGCTCCTACGAGCAGTACTTC

cdr3_length: 13
j_call: TRBJ1-1
clone_size: .
d_call: .
v_call: TRBV12-3/TRBV12-4
cdr3_aa: CASRAVRGTEAFF
cdr3_nt: TGTGCCAGCAGGGCCGTCAGGGGCACTGAAGCTTTCTTT

cdr3_length: 13
j_call: TRBJ2-5
clone_size: .
d_call: .
v_call: TRBV7-9
cdr3_aa: CASSPNPGETQYF
cdr3_nt: TGTGCCAGCAGCCCCAATCCTGGGGAGACCCAGTACTTC

cdr3_length: 13
j_call: TRBJ2-5
clone_size: many
d_call: .
v_call: TRBV15
cdr3_aa: CATSRENKETQYF
cdr3_nt: TGTGCCACCAGCAGAGAAAATAAAGAGACCCAGTACTTC

cdr3_length: 14
j_call: TRBJ2-1
clone_size: many
d_call: .
v_call: TRBV24-1
cdr3_aa: CATSDLSVSDEQFF
cdr3_nt: TGTGCCACCAGTGATTTGTCGGTTTCGGATGAGCAGTTCTTC